This paragraph reports one T cell receptor beta chain. These data belong to a study of blood T cell repertoires in COVID-19. The wider study: From the United States, Italy and Spain came samples of acute and convalescent COVID-19. T cells, B-cell-depleted T cells, or PBMCs provided the cDNA or gDNA that served as material.

Assay: immunoSEQ multiplex PCR; the TCRdb copy retains only in-frame clones and omits some. The sample includes approximately 250,000 clones, under 90% of them seen just once. This CDR3 is built from 14 residues. Germline values: CDR1 MNHEY, CDR2 SMNVEV (reference sequence). Trimming pared 5 bases from V and 5 bases from J, leaving 15 bases between. The sample was peripheral blood. The chain recombines TRBV27 with TRBJ1-1; D might be TRBD1 (5 bases). This sequence was found in a human donor in a cohort sampled during active COVID-19. The CDR3 DNA is TGTGCCAGCAGTCCACTCGCCGGGGGAACTGAAGCTTTCTTT. Protein sequence: CASSPLAGGTEAFF.